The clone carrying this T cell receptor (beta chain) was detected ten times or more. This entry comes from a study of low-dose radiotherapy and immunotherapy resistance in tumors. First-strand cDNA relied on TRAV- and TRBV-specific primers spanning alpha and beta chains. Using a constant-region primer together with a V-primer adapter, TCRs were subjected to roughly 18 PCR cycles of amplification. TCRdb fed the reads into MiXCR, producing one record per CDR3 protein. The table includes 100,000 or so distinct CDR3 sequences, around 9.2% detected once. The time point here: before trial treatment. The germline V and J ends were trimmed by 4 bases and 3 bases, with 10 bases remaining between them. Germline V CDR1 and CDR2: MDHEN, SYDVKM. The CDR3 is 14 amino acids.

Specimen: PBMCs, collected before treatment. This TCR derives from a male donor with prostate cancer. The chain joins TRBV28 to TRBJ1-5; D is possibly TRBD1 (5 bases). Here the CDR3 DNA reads TGTGCCAGCAGTTCCAGGGATAACAATCAGCCCCAGCATTTT. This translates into CASSSRDNNQPQHF.